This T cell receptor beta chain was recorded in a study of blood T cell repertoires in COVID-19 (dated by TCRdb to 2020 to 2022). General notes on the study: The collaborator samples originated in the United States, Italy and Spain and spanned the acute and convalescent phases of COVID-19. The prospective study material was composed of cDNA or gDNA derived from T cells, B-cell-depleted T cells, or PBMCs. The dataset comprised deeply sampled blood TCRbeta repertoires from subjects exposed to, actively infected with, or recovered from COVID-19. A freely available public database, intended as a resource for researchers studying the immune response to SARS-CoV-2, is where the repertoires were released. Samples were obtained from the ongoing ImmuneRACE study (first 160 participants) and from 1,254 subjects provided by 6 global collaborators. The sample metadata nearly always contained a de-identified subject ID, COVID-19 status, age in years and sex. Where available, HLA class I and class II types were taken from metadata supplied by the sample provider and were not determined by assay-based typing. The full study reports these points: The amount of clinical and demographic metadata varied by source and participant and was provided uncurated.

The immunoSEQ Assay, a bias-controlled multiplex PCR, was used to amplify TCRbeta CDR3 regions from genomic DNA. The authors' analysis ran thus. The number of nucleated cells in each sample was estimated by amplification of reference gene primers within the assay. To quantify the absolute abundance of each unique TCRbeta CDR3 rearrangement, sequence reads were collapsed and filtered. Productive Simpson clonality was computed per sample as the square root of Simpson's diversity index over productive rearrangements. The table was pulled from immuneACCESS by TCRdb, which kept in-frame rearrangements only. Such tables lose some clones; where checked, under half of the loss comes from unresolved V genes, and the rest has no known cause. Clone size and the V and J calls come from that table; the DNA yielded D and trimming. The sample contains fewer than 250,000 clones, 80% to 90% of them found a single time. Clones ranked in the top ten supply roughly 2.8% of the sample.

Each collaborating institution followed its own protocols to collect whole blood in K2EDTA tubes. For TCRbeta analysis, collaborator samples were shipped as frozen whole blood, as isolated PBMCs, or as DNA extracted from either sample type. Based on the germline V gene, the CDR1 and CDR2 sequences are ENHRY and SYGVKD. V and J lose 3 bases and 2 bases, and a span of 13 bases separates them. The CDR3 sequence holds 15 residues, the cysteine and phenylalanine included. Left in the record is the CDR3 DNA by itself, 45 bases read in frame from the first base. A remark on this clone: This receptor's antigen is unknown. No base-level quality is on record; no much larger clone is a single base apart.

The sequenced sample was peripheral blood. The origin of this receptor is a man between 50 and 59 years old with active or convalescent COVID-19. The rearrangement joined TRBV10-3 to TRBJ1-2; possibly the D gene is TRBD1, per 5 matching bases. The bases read TGTGCCATCAGTGATCGGGCAGGGCGAAACTATGGCTACACCTTC. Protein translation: CAISDRAGRNYGYTF.